This is a list of T cell receptor beta chains from one sample in a study of PD-1 blockade in classical Hodgkin lymphoma. Sequencing used immunoSEQ multiplex PCR; TCRdb keeps in-frame clones, though not all of them. This table holds some 13,000 clones, roughly 80% found once. This material consisted of peripheral blood mononuclear cells (PBMCs), taken before the fourth cycle of nivolumab. These receptors were taken from a human donor with classical Hodgkin lymphoma. CDR3s include the opening cysteine and the closing phenylalanine or tryptophan. A D gene is named only where the DNA matches it firmly. Some rows mark clone size as missing; the rest say once, few, many or name a class of expanded clone.

clone size | J gene | D gene | V gene | CDR3 protein | CDR3 DNA
once | TRBJ2-7 | . | TRBV4-2 | CASSLDLRAEQYF | TGTGCCAGCAGCCTGGACCTCAGGGCCGAGCAGTACTTC
. | TRBJ2-5 | . | TRBV30 | CAWSVQFGRETQYF | TGTGCCTGGAGTGTACAGTTCGGGCGCGAGACCCAGTACTTC
once | TRBJ1-4 | . | TRBV6-6 | CASSFLSTNEKLFF | TGTGCCAGCAGCTTTTTGTCAACTAATGAAAAACTGTTTTTT
. | TRBJ2-2 | . | TRBV2 | CASFPGTPPGELFF | TGTGCCAGCTTCCCCGGGACCCCGCCCGGGGAGCTGTTTTTT
once | TRBJ2-2 | . | TRBV6-6 | CASSPPSSYTGELFF | TGTGCCAGCAGCCCGCCGTCATCCTACACCGGGGAGCTGTTTTTT
. | TRBJ1-4 | . | TRBV29-1 | CSVEMGAGEKLFF | TGCAGCGTTGAAATGGGGGCGGGGGAAAAACTGTTTTTT
once | TRBJ1-5 | TRBD1 | TRBV28 | CASRQGTQPQHF | TGTGCCAGTAGACAGGGGACCCAGCCCCAGCATTTT
. | TRBJ1-1 | TRBD1 | TRBV13 | CASSSRDRGWTEAFF | TGTGCCAGCAGCTCTAGGGACAGGGGTTGGACTGAAGCTTTCTTT
. | TRBJ1-1 | . | TRBV10-3 | CAISESQGLGSTEAFF | TGTGCCATCAGTGAGTCACAGGGCCTAGGTAGTACTGAAGCTTTCTTT
. | TRBJ1-1 | . | TRBV7-8 | CASSDRGGTEAFF | TGTGCCAGCAGCGACCGGGGAGGCACTGAAGCTTTCTTT
. | TRBJ2-6 | . | TRBV6-1 | CASSSQGGEANVLTF | TGTGCCAGCAGTTCCCAGGGAGGAGAGGCCAACGTCCTGACTTTC
. | TRBJ1-6 | . | TRBV19 | CASSPTFSVGSPLHF | TGTGCCAGTAGTCCGACCTTTTCAGTTGGTTCACCCCTCCACTTT
. | TRBJ1-1 | TRBD1 | TRBV9 | CASSAQPGDRGIGNTEAFF | TGTGCCAGCAGCGCACAGCCAGGGGACAGGGGCATAGGGAACACTGAAGCTTTCTTT
. | TRBJ2-6 | TRBD1 | TRBV19 | CASRDRVLSGANVLTF | TGTGCCAGCCGGGACAGGGTCCTATCTGGGGCCAACGTCCTGACTTTC
. | TRBJ2-1 | . | TRBV14 | CASSTHRVFSSYNEQFF | TGTGCCAGCAGCACGCACAGGGTCTTTAGCTCCTACAATGAGCAGTTCTTC
. | TRBJ1-6 | . | TRBV28 | CASRLEATYNSPLHF | TGTGCCAGCAGGTTAGAGGCCACCTATAATTCACCCCTCCACTTT
. | TRBJ2-5 | . | TRBV4-2 | CASSQVTSGETQYF | TGTGCCAGCAGCCAAGTCACGTCGGGAGAGACCCAGTACTTC